Below are 21 T cell receptor beta chains sequenced from a single sample in a study of shared clonotypes between healthy human individuals (dated by TCRdb to 2018 to 2020). Receptor amplification or capture employed the immunoSEQ multiplex PCR assay. Imported from immuneACCESS, the table was reduced by TCRdb to in-frame sequences with V and J called. These copies leave out some clones; in studies compared against another copy, an unresolved V gene accounts for under half, and the cause of the remainder is not known. Here the sample has under 2.5 million clones; around 93% occur a single time. About 0.36% of the sample belongs to the ten largest clones. Sequencing was performed on naive CD4+ T cells from PBMCs. Sample cell subset or site, as interpreted from the label and publication: CD45RA+ positively selected. These receptors were taken from a man in his late teens or twenties in good health. Some clones in this sample may be carry-over from other donors' samples.

The chain couples TRBV5-1 to TRBJ2-7; 7 nucleotides agree with TRBD1. CDR1 and CDR2 (germline): SGHRS, YFSETQ. The CDR3 is 14 residues long. V dropped 2 bases and J dropped 3; count of bases not matched to a gene: 5. CDR3 region: CASSFSGTVYEQYF. DNA for the CDR3: TGCGCCAGCAGCTTCTCCGGGACAGTCTACGAGCAGTACTTC.

In regard to this clone: In the same sample, other DNA sequences code for this CDR3. The chain joins TRBV5-1 to TRBJ2-5; D is ambiguous. From germline, CDR1 is SGHRS and CDR2 YFSETQ. V lost 0 bases and J lost 2, with 8 bases in between. The CDR3 extends over 14 amino acids. CDR3: CASSLEGQQETQYF. CDR3 in DNA: TGCGCCAGCAGCTTGGAGGGCCAGCAAGAGACCCAGTACTTC.

The gene calls are TRBV5-5 and TRBJ1-5, with 7 nucleotides matching TRBD1. CDR1 is SGHKS and CDR2 is YYEKEE in the germline V gene (reference sequence). The CDR3 is made up of 17 amino acids. After removal of 4 bases from V and 6 bases from J, the junction contained 16 bases not matched to a gene. The CDR3 loop reads CASSPTTYTGVGQPQHF. CDR3 DNA sequence: TGTGCCAGCAGCCCGACCACGTACACAGGGGTCGGTCAGCCCCAGCATTTT.

The chain uses TRBV7-3 and TRBJ2-1; 9 bases line up with TRBD2. The V and J ends lost 3 bases and 6 bases, in that order; junction bases with no gene match: 9. The length of the CDR3 is 16 residues. Germline CDR1 and CDR2: SGHTA and FQGTGA. CDR3 DNA sequence: TGTGCCAGCAGCTTCCTTGGGCGGGAGGGCCCCAATGAGCAGTTCTTC. This gives the protein CASSFLGREGPNEQFF. The variable domain in full, with the rest retrieved from reference TRBV7-3 and TRBJ2-1, is GAGVSQTPSNKVTEKGKYVELRCDPISGHTALYWYRQSLGQGPEFLIYFQGTGAADDSGLPNDRFFAVRPEGSVSTLKIQRTERGDSAVYLCASSFLGREGPNEQFFGPGTRLTVL.

The chain is built from TRBV5-1 and TRBJ2-7; 11 bases are a match to TRBD1. Germline loops: CDR1 SGHRS, CDR2 YFSETQ. This CDR3 has 16 residues. V shed 4 bases and J 4 bases; nucleotides not matched to a gene: 10. The CDR3 here is CASSPFGQGAPYEQYF. The CDR3 DNA reads TGCGCCAGCAGCCCCTTCGGACAGGGGGCGCCTTACGAGCAGTACTTC.

CDR3 region: CSVEMGGQGTRGGYTF. In nucleotides, the CDR3 is TGCAGCGTTGAAATGGGAGGTCAGGGGACTCGAGGAGGCTACACCTTC. The chain has TRBV29-1 and TRBJ1-2, with D maybe TRBD1 (6 bases). Trimming stripped 2 bases from V and 8 bases from J, with 24 bases between. Germline CDR1 reads SQVTM; CDR2 reads ANQGSEA. This CDR3 is 16 amino acids long.

This chain connects TRBV5-8 to TRBJ1-1, with D uncertain. Germline V gene data show CDR1 as SGHTS and CDR2 as YDEGEE. This CDR3 contains 15 residues. V dropped 4 bases and J dropped 3 bases, with 16 bases sitting between them. The CDR3 is CASSLAGEVDTEAFF. The CDR3 DNA reads as TGTGCCAGCAGCCTCGCCGGAGAGGTAGACACTGAAGCTTTCTTT. Using reference TRBV5-8 and TRBJ1-1 for the parts outside the CDR3, the full variable domain is EAGVTQSPTHLIKTRGQQATLRCSPISGHTSVYWYQQALGLGLQFLLWYDEGEERNRGNFPPRFSGRQFPNYSSELNVNALELEDSALYLCASSLAGEVDTEAFFGQGTRLTVV.

The chain combines TRBV6-1 with TRBJ1-2; TRBD1 aligns across 8 bases. The CDR3 has 15 residues. Germline-derived CDR1 and CDR2 are MNHNS and SASEGT. V lost 0 bases and J lost 4; bases outside the gene matches: 4. CDR3 residues: CASSEASGQGYGYTF. CDR3 coding DNA: TGTGCCAGCAGTGAAGCGAGCGGACAGGGCTATGGCTACACCTTC.

The chain recombines TRBV5-6 with TRBJ1-4; D not certain. V lost 4 bases and J lost 6, with 16 bases in between. Per the germline V gene, CDR1 is SGHDT and CDR2 is YYEEEE. The CDR3 extends over 15 amino acids. The CDR3 bases are TGTGCCAGCAGCCGAGCCGGCAACCAAGATGAAAAACTGTTTTTT. Translation gives CASSRAGNQDEKLFF. The complete variable domain, with remaining parts taken from reference TRBV5-6 and TRBJ1-4, reads DAGVTQSPTHLIKTRGQQVTLRCSPKSGHDTVSWYQQALGQGPQFIFQYYEEEERQRGNFPDRFSGHQFPNYSSELNVNALLLGDSALYLCASSRAGNQDEKLFFGSGTQLSVL.

In the case of this clone: Different DNA sequences within this sample yield the same CDR3. The chain joins TRBV5-4 to TRBJ2-5; 8 bases align to TRBD1. The V gene's germline CDR1 is SGHNT and CDR2 YYREEE (reference sequence). There are 14 residues in the CDR3. V lost 0 bases and J lost 4; bases outside the gene matches: 2. In DNA, the CDR3 is TGTGCCAGCAGCTTGGGGACAGGGCGAGAGACCCAGTACTTC. It translates to CASSLGTGRETQYF. The full variable domain, its missing parts supplied by reference TRBV5-4 and TRBJ2-5, is ETGVTQSPTHLIKTRGQQVTLRCSSQSGHNTVSWYQQALGQGPQFIFQYYREEENGRGNFPPRFSGLQFPNYSSELNVNALELDDSALYLCASSLGTGRETQYFGPGTRLLVL.

Turning to this clone: Other DNA sequences within the sample encode an identical CDR3. The chain has TRBV29-1 and TRBJ2-1; a possible D gene is TRBD1 (5 bases). Trimming stripped 4 bases from V and 3 bases from J, with 7 bases between. The germline V gene has CDR1 SQVTM and CDR2 ANQGSEA. This CDR3 is built from 12 residues. The CDR3 DNA sequence: TGCAGCGTTGCCAGGGACTACAATGAGCAGTTCTTC. This gives the protein CSVARDYNEQFF.

This clone has a single count. This chain links TRBV9 with TRBJ2-2; D gene ambiguous. The germline V gene has CDR1 SGDLS and CDR2 YYNGEE. V was shortened by 4 bases and J by 1 base, with 8 bases between the two germline ends. This CDR3 comprises 14 residues. CDR3: CASSSQLNTGELFF. The CDR3, as DNA: TGTGCCAGCAGCTCCCAACTGAACACCGGGGAGCTGTTTTTT.

J is TRBJ1-1 and V is TRBV27; D ambiguous. V shed 4 bases and J shed 1 base, with 22 bases lying between them. This CDR3 is built from 18 residues. The germline CDR1 and CDR2 sequences are MNHEY and SMNVEV (reference sequence). The CDR3 loop is CASSSHPGRPTSNTEAFF. The DNA of the CDR3 is TGTGCCAGCAGTTCTCACCCCGGGAGGCCCACCTCGAACACTGAAGCTTTCTTT.

The rearrangement uses TRBV7-2 and TRBJ2-3; D may be TRBD1 or TRBD2 (5 bases each). V was pared by 5 bases and J by 6 bases, with 27 bases between. Per the germline V gene, CDR1 is SGHTA and CDR2 is FQGNSA. The CDR3 contains 18 residues. The CDR3 region is CASSPKVGSSRDRDTQYF. CDR3 DNA sequence: TGTGCCAGCAGCCCTAAAGTGGGGTCCTCAAGGGACCGGGATACGCAGTATTTT.

The V and J genes are TRBV25-1 and TRBJ2-1, with D perhaps matching TRBD1 (5 bases). The CDR3 covers 12 residues. Germline V CDR1 and CDR2: MGHDK, SYGVNS. The V end lost 6 bases, the J end lost 10 bases, and 13 bases lay between the germline ends. CDR3 region: CASRGTPGEQFF. The CDR3 DNA is TGTGCCAGCAGGGGAACTCCAGGGGAGCAGTTCTTC.

V usage is TRBV13 and J usage is TRBJ2-7, with TRBD2 matching over 13 bases. Germline lookup yields CDR1 PRHDT and CDR2 FYEKMQ (reference sequence). This CDR3 comprises 14 residues. V shed 7 bases, J shed 6 bases, and the junction held 6 bases outside the gene matches. Here the CDR3 reads CASTEGLAGVEQYF. The CDR3 DNA follows: TGTGCCAGCACCGAAGGACTAGCGGGAGTCGAGCAGTACTTC.

V usage is TRBV29-1 and J usage is TRBJ1-5; 7 positions agree with TRBD1. The trim removed 6 bases at V and 0 bases at J, leaving 17 bases unmatched. Germline CDR1 SQVTM, CDR2 ANQGSEA. CDR3 length equals 18 residues. This chain's CDR3 is CSVVTGTAGKYSNQPQHF. In DNA, the CDR3 is TGCAGCGTAGTGACCGGGACAGCCGGAAAATATAGCAATCAGCCCCAGCATTTT.

The chain couples TRBV28 to TRBJ1-1, with D unclear. The germline V gene has CDR1 MDHEN and CDR2 SYDVKM. V was pared by 4 bases and J by 1 base, with 13 bases between. This CDR3 is built from 15 residues. The CDR3 loop is CASSSGGTANTEAFF. CDR3 bases: TGTGCCAGCAGTTCTGGTGGTACGGCGAACACTGAAGCTTTCTTT. Using reference TRBV28 and TRBJ1-1 for the parts outside the CDR3, the full variable domain is DVKVTQSSRYLVKRTGEKVFLECVQDMDHENMFWYRQDPGLGLRLIYFSYDVKMKEKGDIPEGYSVSREKKERFSLILESASTNQTSMYLCASSSGGTANTEAFFGQGTRLTVV.

This clone has a single count. V gene TRBV28 combines with J gene TRBJ2-1; D is perhaps TRBD2 (5 bases). Germline V lookup: CDR1 MDHEN, CDR2 SYDVKM. The ends were cut back, 1 base at V and 4 bases at J, with 26 bases in the middle. This CDR3 has 20 residues. For the CDR3, the DNA is TGTGCCAGCAGTTTATATGGGTATGGTAGAGGGCTAGGTGGTTACAATGAGCAGTTCTTC. This translates into CASSLYGYGRGLGGYNEQFF.

This chain links TRBV6-5 with TRBJ2-5; no firm D call. This CDR3 contains 15 residues. Trimming stripped 6 bases from V and 5 bases from J, with 19 bases between. In germline, CDR1 is MNHEY, CDR2 SVGAGI. The CDR3 is CASSPLHMSYETQYF. The CDR3 region has the DNA TGTGCCAGCAGCCCCTTGCACATGTCCTATGAGACCCAGTACTTC.

This chain uses TRBV5-1 with TRBJ2-7; 8 nucleotides line up with TRBD2. The CDR3 spans 15 residues. Germline assignment: CDR1 SGHRS and CDR2 YFSETQ. Trimming at V came to 5 bases and at J to 3 bases, leaving 10 bases not matched to a gene. CDR3 DNA: TGCGCCAGCAGTTGGGCTAGCGGGTCCCACTACGAGCAGTACTTC. It translates to CASSWASGSHYEQYF.